The 4 T cell receptor beta chains below come from one sample, sequenced in a study of T cell repertoires in cytomegalovirus infection. These receptors lack a known antigen. TCRdb re-called the reads through MiXCR, storing one row per CDR3 protein. The sample shows about 350,000 distinct CDR3 sequences, around a third of them seen only once. The specimen was cultured PBMCs, collected from culture after CMV antigen stimulation. The receptors shown here come from a human donor in good health (CMV status not recorded). Some clones in this sample may be carry-over from other donors' samples.

This clonotype appeared a few times. The V gene is TRBV7-2, the J gene TRBJ2-5; D is uncertain. CDR3 length: 12 residues. V lost 3 bases and J lost 4, with 6 bases in between. In germline, CDR1 is SGHTA, CDR2 FQGNSA. CDR3 nucleotides: TGTGCCAGCAGCTTGGATACAGAGACCCAGTACTTC. Translating gives CASSLDTETQYF.

This chain connects TRBV19 to TRBJ2-5, with 11 positions matching TRBD2. The CDR3 loop spans 17 amino acids. Germline V gene sequence: CDR1 LNHDA, CDR2 SQIVND (reference sequence). V was pared by 7 bases and J by 0 bases, with 10 bases of the junction left unmatched. The CDR3 DNA sequence: TGTGCCAGTACCCCGACTAGCGGGAATACCAACCAAGAGACCCAGTACTTC. This sequence encodes CASTPTSGNTNQETQYF.

As to this clonotype: One end of the junction does not line up with germline, which may come from a read error. The chain joins TRBV7-6 to TRBJ2-3; D is undetermined. This CDR3 comprises 13 residues. The germline V gene has CDR1 SGHVS and CDR2 FNYEAQ. CDR3 in DNA: TGTGCCAGCAGCTTAGGAAACACAGATATGCAGTATTTT. Protein sequence: CASSLGNTDMQYF.

This clonotype has a handful of counts. J is TRBJ2-5 and V is TRBV6-2 or TRBV6-3; D not resolved. Germline V gene data show CDR1 as MNHEY and CDR2 as SVGEGT. The V end lost 3 bases, the J end lost 6 bases, and 5 bases lay between the germline ends. This CDR3 is built from 11 residues. The DNA for the CDR3 is TGTGCCAGCAGTTATTTAAAGACCCAGTACTTC. Its protein product is CASSYLKTQYF.